This TCR beta chain originates from a study of preoperative IRX-2 immunotherapy in early breast cancer. This clone was recorded once. TCRdb's table, derived via immunoSEQ multiplex PCR, lists solely in-frame clones and lacks some. This table has about 38,000 clones, roughly four fifths appearing once. Treatment: preoperative locoregional IRX-2 cytokine immunotherapy. Samples came from a phase Ib trial of preoperative locoregional IRX-2 cytokine immunotherapy. CDR1 SGHVS and CDR2 FQNEAQ come from the germline V gene. The CDR3 sequence is 14 residues long. V lost 4 bases to trimming and J lost 4 bases; unmatched junction nucleotides: 6.

This TCR derives from a human donor with breast cancer. The sample consisted of lymph node tissue, taken after IRX-2 immunotherapy. V usage is TRBV7-8 and J usage is TRBJ1-2; 7 bases agree with TRBD1. The CDR3 spells CASSWGQNLYGYTF. Written as DNA, the CDR3 is TGTGCCAGCAGCTGGGGACAGAATCTCTATGGCTACACCTTC. Supplemented by reference TRBV7-8 and TRBJ1-2, the full variable domain reads GAGVSQSPRYKVAKRGQDVALRCDPISGHVSLFWYQQALGQGPEFLTYFQNEAQLDKSGLPSDRFFAERPEGSVSTLKIQRTQQEDSAVYLCASSWGQNLYGYTFGSGTRLTVV.